The 5 T cell receptor beta chains listed next were all sequenced from one sample in a study of blood T cell repertoires in COVID-19 (dated by TCRdb to the early 2020s). Library preparation used the immunoSEQ multiplex PCR assay. TCRdb re-hosts the immuneACCESS table, in-frame sequences only. Its copies lack some clones; in the studies checked, an unresolved V gene accounts for under half of them, and the cause for the rest is not known. Within this sample are 130,000 to 150,000 clones, with approximately 85% of them counted one time only. Around 8% of the sample lies in the top ten. Source material: peripheral blood. Receptors were obtained from an older woman with COVID-19, enrolled during active disease.

The V and J genes are TRBV7-2 and TRBJ2-1; 13 bases agree with TRBD2. The CDR3 runs to 16 residues. Germline-derived CDR1 and CDR2 are SGHTA and FQGNSA. Germline trimming cut 6 bases from V and 9 bases from J; bases unmatched to any gene: 11. The CDR3 DNA sequence: TGTGCCAGCAGTCCTAGGACTAGCGGGGGCTCGACTGAGCAGTTCTTC. It translates to CASSPRTSGGSTEQFF.

The chain uses TRBV28 and TRBJ1-1; D ambiguous. V was shortened by 6 bases and J by 10 bases, with 15 bases between the two germline ends. This CDR3 has 12 residues. Per the germline V gene, CDR1 is MDHEN and CDR2 is SYDVKM. CDR3 nucleotide sequence: TGTGCCAGCAGCTATATGACAAGTCGAGCTTTCTTT. This sequence encodes CASSYMTSRAFF.

A single count supports this clone. The V gene is TRBV4-1, the J gene TRBJ2-2; the match to TRBD1 covers 7 bases. CDR1 is MGHRA, CDR2 YSYEKL, per germline. J was trimmed by 0 bases and V by 2 bases; bases with no gene match: 3. The CDR3 runs 16 residues. CDR3 in DNA: TGCGCCAGCAGCCAAATGGACAGGACGAACACCGGGGAGCTGTTTTTT. It specifies CASSQMDRTNTGELFF.

The V gene is TRBV27, the J gene TRBJ2-3; 7 positions agree with TRBD1. Germline CDR1 MNHEY, CDR2 SMNVEV (reference sequence). The CDR3 totals 12 residues. Trimming cost V 6 bases and J 5 bases; bases outside gene matches: 2. CDR3 amino acids: CASSTGEDTQYF. DNA of the CDR3: TGTGCCAGCAGCACAGGGGAAGATACGCAGTATTTT.

The CDR3, as DNA: TGTGCCAGCAGTATGGGGCCGTACAATGAGCAGTTCTTC. The encoded protein is CASSMGPYNEQFF. V is TRBV6-5 and J is TRBJ2-1; possible D gene TRBD1, 5 bases. Germline V gives CDR1 MNHEY, CDR2 SVGAGI. This CDR3 is built from 13 residues. Trimming removed 5 bases at V and 4 bases at J, with 9 bases between.